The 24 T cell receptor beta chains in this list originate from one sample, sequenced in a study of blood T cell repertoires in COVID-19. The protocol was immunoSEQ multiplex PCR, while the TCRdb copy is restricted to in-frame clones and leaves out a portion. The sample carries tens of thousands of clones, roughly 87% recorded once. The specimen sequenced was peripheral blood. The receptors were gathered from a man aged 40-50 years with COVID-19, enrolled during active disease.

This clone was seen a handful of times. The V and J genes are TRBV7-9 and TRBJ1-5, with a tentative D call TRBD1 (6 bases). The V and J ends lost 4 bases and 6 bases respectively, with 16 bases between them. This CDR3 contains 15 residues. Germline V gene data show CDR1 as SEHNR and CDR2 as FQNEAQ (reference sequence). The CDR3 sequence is CASSSEGEGSQPQHF. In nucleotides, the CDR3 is TGTGCCAGCAGCTCCGAGGGGGAAGGGAGTCAGCCCCAGCATTTT.

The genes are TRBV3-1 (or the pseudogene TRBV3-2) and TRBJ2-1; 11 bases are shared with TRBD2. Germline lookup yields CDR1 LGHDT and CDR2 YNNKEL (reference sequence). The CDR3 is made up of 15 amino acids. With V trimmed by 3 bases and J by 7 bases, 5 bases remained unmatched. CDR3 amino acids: CASSQRLAGINEQFF. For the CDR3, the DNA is TGTGCCAGCAGCCAGAGACTAGCGGGAATTAATGAGCAGTTCTTC.

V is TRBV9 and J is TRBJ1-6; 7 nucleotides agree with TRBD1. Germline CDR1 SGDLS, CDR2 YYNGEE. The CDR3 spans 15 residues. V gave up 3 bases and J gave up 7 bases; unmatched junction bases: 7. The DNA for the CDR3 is TGTGCCAGCAGCGAGGCGGAGGGGGCGAATTCACCCCTCCACTTT. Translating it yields CASSEAEGANSPLHF. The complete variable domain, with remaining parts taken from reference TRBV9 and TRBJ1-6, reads DSGVTQTPKHLITATGQRVTLRCSPRSGDLSVYWYQQSLDQGLQFLIQYYNGEERAKGNILERFSAQQFPDLHSELNLSSLELGDSALYFCASSEAEGANSPLHFGNGTRLTVT.

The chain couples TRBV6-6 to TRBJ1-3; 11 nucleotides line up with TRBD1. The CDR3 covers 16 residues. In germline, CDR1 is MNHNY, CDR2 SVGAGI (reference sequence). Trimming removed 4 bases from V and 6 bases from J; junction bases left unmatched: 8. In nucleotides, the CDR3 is TGTGCCAGCAGTTCTCGTGGGACAGGGGGAGAAAACACCATATATTTT. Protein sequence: CASSSRGTGGENTIYF.

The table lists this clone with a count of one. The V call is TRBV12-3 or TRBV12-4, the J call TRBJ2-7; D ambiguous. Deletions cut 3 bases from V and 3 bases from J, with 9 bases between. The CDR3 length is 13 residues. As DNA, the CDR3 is TGTGCCAGCAGTTTTTCCGGTAACTACGAGCAGTACTTC. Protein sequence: CASSFSGNYEQYF.

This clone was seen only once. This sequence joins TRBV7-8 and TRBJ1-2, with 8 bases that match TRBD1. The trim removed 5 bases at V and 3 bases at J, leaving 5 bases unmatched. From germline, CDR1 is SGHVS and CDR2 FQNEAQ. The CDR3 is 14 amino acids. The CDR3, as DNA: TGTGCCAGCAGCCCAGGGGGCGGGTACTATGGCTACACCTTC. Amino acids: CASSPGGGYYGYTF.

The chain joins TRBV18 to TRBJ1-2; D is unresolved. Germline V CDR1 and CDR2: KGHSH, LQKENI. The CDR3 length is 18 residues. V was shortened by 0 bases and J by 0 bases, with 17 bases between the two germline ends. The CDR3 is CASSPPLGTPGSNYGYTF. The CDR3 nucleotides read TGTGCCAGCTCACCACCGCTTGGCACTCCGGGGTCTAACTATGGCTACACCTTC.

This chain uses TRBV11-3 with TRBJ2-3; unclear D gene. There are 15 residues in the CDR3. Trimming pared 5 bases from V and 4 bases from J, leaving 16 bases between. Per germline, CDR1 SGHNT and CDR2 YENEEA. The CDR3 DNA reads TGTGCCAGCAGCCATAGGCGGAGTGAGGCAGATACGCAGTATTTT. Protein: CASSHRRSEADTQYF.

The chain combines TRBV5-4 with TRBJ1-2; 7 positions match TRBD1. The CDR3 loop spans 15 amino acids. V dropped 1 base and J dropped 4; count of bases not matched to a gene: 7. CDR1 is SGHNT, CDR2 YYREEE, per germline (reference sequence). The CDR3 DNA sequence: TGTGCCAGCAGCTTGCGGGCAGGGGGACCCTATGGCTACACCTTC. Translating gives CASSLRAGGPYGYTF. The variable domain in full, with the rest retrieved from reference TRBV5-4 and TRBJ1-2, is ETGVTQSPTHLIKTRGQQVTLRCSSQSGHNTVSWYQQALGQGPQFIFQYYREEENGRGNFPPRFSGLQFPNYSSELNVNALELDDSALYLCASSLRAGGPYGYTFGSGTRLTVV.

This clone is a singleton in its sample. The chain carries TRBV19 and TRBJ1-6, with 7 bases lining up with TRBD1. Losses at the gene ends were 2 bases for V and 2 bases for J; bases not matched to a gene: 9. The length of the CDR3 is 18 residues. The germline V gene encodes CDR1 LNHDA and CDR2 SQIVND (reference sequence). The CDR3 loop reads CASSIYGDSRTYNSPLHF. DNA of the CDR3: TGTGCCAGTAGTATATATGGGGACAGCAGGACCTATAATTCACCCCTCCACTTT.

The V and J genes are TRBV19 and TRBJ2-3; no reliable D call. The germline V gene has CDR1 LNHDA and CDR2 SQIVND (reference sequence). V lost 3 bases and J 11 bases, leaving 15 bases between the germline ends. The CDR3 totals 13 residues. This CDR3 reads CASSIGEDSKQYF. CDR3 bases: TGTGCCAGTAGTATCGGAGAAGACTCGAAGCAGTATTTT.

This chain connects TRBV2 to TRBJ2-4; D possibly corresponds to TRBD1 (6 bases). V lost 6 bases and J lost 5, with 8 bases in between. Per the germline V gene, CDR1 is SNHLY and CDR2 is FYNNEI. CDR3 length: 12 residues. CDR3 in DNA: TGTGCCAGCAGCCGGACAGAAAACATTCAGTACTTC. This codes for CASSRTENIQYF.

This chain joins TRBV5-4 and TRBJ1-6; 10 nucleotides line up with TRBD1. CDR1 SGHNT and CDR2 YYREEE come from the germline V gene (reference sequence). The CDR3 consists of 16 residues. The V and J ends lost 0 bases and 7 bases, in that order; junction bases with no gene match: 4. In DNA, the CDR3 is TGTGCCAGCAGCTTGGGACAGGGGGCGCGGAATTCACCCCTCCACTTT. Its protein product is CASSLGQGARNSPLHF.

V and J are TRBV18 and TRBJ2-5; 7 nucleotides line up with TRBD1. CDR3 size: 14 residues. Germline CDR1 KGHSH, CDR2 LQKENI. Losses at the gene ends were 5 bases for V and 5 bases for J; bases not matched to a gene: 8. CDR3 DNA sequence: TGTGCCAGCTCAGGGGACAGACCCTCGGAGACCCAGTACTTC. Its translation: CASSGDRPSETQYF.

This CDR3 reads CASSPGTLVTDTQYF. DNA of the CDR3: TGTGCCAGCAGCCCCGGGACTTTAGTCACAGATACGCAGTATTTT. The chain employs TRBV5-8 and TRBJ2-3; TRBD2 is a possible D gene (6 bases). The CDR3 consists of 15 residues. Germline CDR1 reads SGHTS; CDR2 reads YDEGEE. Deletions cut 4 bases from V and 2 bases from J, with 14 bases between. Looking up the rest from reference TRBV5-8 and TRBJ2-3 gives the full variable domain: EAGVTQSPTHLIKTRGQQATLRCSPISGHTSVYWYQQALGLGLQFLLWYDEGEERNRGNFPPRFSGRQFPNYSSELNVNALELEDSALYLCASSPGTLVTDTQYFGPGTRLTVL.

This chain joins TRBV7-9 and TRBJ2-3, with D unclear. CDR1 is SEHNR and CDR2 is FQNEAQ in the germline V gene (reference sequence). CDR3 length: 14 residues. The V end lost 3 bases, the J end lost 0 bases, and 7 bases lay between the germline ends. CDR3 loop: CASSFGISTDTQYF. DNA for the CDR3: TGTGCCAGCAGCTTCGGTATCAGCACAGATACGCAGTATTTT.

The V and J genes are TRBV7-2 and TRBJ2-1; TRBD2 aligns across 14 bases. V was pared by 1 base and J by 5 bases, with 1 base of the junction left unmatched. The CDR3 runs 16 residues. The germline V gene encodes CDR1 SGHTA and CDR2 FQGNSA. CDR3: CASSLVGLAGDNEQFF. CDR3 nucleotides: TGTGCCAGCAGCTTAGTGGGACTAGCGGGGGACAATGAGCAGTTCTTC. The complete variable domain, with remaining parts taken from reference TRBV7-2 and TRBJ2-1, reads GAGVSQSPSNKVTEKGKDVELRCDPISGHTALYWYRQSLGQGLEFLIYFQGNSAPDKSGLPSDRFSAERTGGSVSTLTIQRTQQEDSAVYLCASSLVGLAGDNEQFFGPGTRLTVL.

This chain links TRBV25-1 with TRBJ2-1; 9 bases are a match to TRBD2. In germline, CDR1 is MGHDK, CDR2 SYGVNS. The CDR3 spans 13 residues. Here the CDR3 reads CAGSGGFRDEQFF. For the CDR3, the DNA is TGTGCGGGCAGCGGGGGGTTTAGGGATGAGCAGTTCTTC.

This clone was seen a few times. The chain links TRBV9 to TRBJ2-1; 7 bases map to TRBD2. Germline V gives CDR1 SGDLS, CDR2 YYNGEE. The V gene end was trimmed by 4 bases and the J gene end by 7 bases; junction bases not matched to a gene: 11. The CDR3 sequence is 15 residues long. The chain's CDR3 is CASSPMGGTGNEQFF. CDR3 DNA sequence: TGTGCCAGCAGCCCAATGGGAGGGACGGGGAATGAGCAGTTCTTC.

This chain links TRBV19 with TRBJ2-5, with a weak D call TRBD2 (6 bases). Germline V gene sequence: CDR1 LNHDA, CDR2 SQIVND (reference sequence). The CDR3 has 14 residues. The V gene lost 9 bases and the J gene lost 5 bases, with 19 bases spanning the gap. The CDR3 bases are TGTGCCAGCCGGGCCGTGGGGGGTGGGGAGACCCAGTACTTC. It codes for CASRAVGGGETQYF.

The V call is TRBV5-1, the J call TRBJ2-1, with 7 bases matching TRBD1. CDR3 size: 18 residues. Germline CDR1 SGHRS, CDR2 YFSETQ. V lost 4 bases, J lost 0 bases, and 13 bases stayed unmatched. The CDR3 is CASSPGPAGGISYNEQFF. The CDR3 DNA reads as TGCGCCAGCAGCCCGGGCCCCGCAGGGGGTATCTCCTACAATGAGCAGTTCTTC.

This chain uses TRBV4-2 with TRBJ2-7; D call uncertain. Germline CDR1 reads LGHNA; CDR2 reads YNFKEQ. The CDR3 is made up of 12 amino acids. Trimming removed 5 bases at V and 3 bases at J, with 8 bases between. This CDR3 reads CASSSPGYEQYF. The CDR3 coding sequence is TGTGCCAGCAGCTCCCCGGGCTACGAGCAGTACTTC.

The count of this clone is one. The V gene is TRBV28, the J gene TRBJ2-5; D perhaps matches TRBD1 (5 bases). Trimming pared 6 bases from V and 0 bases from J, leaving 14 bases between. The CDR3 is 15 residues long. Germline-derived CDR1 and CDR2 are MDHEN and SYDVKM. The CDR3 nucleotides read TGTGCCAGCAGCCGTGGACAAGGATACCAAGAGACCCAGTACTTC. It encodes CASSRGQGYQETQYF.

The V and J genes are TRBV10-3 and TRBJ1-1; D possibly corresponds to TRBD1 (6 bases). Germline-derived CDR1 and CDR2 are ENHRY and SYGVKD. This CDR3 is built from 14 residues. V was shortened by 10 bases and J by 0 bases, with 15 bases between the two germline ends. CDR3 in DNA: TGTGCCACCAGGGGACTACCCATGAACACTGAAGCTTTCTTT. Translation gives CATRGLPMNTEAFF.